This record looks at one T cell receptor (beta chain) sequence and its context. Its target is not known. This entry belongs to a study of T-cell memory formation after mild COVID-19. Study-wide background: Largely donor-specific TCR clusters were found.

TCRdb fed the 5' RACE reads into MiXCR, producing one record per CDR3 protein. The repertoire holds roughly 180,000 distinct CDR3 sequences, with about a fifth as singletons. Study findings and constraints: Clones shrinking between day 15 and 85 showed a balanced CD4/CD8 split, and those that grew later tilted toward CD4+. Contracting CD4+ clones sat mainly in CM and EM; CD8+ in EMRA. Cross-reactive memory seemingly joined, as some responding clones were found in pre-infection memory.

The J segment lost 8 bases and the V segment lost 3 bases, leaving 4 bases of the junction unmatched. CDR3 size: 13 residues. Germline V gene lookup returns CDR1 MDHEN and CDR2 SYDVKM. The V and J genes are TRBV28 and TRBJ2-1, with TRBD1 matching over 7 bases. The clonotype comes from a man younger than 35 who had mild COVID-19 (a few samples of this study predate the infection). Cell type and time point are not known. The specimen was PBMCs or a T cell subset sorted from them (not recorded which). CDR3 amino acids: CASSLLDRDEQFF. As DNA, the CDR3 is TGTGCCAGCAGTTTGCTCGACAGGGATGAGCAGTTCTTC.